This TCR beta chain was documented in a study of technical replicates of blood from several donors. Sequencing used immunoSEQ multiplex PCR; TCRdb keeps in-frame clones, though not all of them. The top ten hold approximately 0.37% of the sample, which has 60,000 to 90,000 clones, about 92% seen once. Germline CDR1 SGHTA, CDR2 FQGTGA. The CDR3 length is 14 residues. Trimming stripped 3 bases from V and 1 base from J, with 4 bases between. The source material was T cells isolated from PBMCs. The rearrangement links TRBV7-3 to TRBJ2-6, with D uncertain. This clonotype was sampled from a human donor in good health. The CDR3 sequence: CASSLTSGANVLTF. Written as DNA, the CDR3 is TGTGCCAGCAGCTTGACATCTGGGGCCAACGTCCTGACTTTC. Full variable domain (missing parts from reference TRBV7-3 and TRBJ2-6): GAGVSQTPSNKVTEKGKYVELRCDPISGHTALYWYRQSLGQGPEFLIYFQGTGAADDSGLPNDRFFAVRPEGSVSTLKIQRTERGDSAVYLCASSLTSGANVLTFGAGSRLTVL.